This record covers a single T cell receptor (beta chain). Antigen specificity is unknown. The study made its TRB cDNA libraries by 5' RACE, adding UMI labels. From its re-call of the 5' RACE reads, TCRdb lists each CDR3 protein once, without DNA. The specimen's table records approximately 100,000 distinct CDR3 sequences. In germline, CDR1 is SGHVS, CDR2 FNYEAQ. This CDR3 spans 14 amino acids. This entry is derived from a study of CXCR3-negative and CXCR3-positive naive CD8 T cells. Notes on the study in general: TRB CDR3 hydrophobicity was greater in CXCR3-positive naive cells than in CXCR3-negative naive cells. Memory CD8+ cells showed much lower diversity, while both naive subsets displayed comparably high diversity.

The rearrangement uses TRBV7-6 and TRBJ2-1; TCRdb returns TRBD2, unconfirmable since there is no DNA. The sequencing sample was made of naive CXCR3+ CD8+ T cells from blood. Documented subset: CD45RO-CCR7+CD27+CD95- naive CD8+ T cells expressing CXCR3 (TNR3+). This receptor was identified in a human donor in good health. Some clones in this sample may be carry-over from other donors' samples. The CDR3 loop reads CASSLEAARNEQFF.